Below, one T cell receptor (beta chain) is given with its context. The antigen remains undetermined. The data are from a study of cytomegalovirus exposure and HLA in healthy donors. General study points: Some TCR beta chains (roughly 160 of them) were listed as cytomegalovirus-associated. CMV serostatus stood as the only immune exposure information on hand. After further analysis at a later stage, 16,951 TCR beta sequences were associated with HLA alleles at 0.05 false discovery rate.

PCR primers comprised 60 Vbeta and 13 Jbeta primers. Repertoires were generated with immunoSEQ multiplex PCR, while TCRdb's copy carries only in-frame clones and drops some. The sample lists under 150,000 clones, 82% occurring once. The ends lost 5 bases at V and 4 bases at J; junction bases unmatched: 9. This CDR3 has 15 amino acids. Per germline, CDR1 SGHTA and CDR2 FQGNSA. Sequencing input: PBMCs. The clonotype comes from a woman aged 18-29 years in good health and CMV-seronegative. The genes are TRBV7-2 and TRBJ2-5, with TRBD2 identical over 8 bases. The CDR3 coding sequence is TGTGCCAGCAGCCCGCCCGGGACTAGTCGAGAGACCCAGTACTTC. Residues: CASSPPGTSRETQYF.